A single sample gave rise to the 31 T cell receptor beta chains below, sequenced in a study of T cell responses to AZD1222 COVID-19 vaccine. The data were produced by immunoSEQ multiplex PCR, yet TCRdb's version contains in-frame clones alone and is incomplete. The table has 100,000 to 150,000 clones, 90% to 95% seen once. Sequenced material: peripheral blood, taken on day 0 of AZD1222 vaccination. These TCRs come from an adult in good health.

The chain joins TRBV5-6 to TRBJ1-2; TRBD1 is a possible D gene (5 bases). The V gene lost 1 base and the J gene lost 4 bases, with 11 bases spanning the gap. The CDR3 spans 14 residues. Germline assignment: CDR1 SGHDT and CDR2 YYEEEE. The CDR3 here is CASSLNGGGYGYTF. The CDR3 region has the DNA TGTGCCAGCAGCTTGAATGGGGGAGGCTATGGCTACACCTTC.

CDR3 amino acids: CASSQDQGLSYGYTF. CDR3 sequence (DNA): TGTGCCAGCAGCCAAGATCAGGGATTATCCTATGGCTACACCTTC. J is TRBJ1-2 and V is TRBV4-2, with TRBD1 as a possible D gene (5 bases). This CDR3 is 15 amino acids long. The germline V gene encodes CDR1 LGHNA and CDR2 YNFKEQ. V was clipped by 0 bases and J by 4 bases, with 12 bases between them.

V is TRBV18 and J is TRBJ2-7; tentative D call: TRBD2 (6 bases). Germline V lookup: CDR1 KGHSH, CDR2 LQKENI. The germline V and J ends were trimmed by 6 bases and 7 bases, with 16 bases remaining between them. The CDR3 consists of 13 residues. Here the CDR3 DNA reads TGTGCCAGCTCCCCGGGACTTAGGGAAGAGCAGTACTTC. Protein: CASSPGLREEQYF.

The chain carries TRBV11-1 and TRBJ2-7; 7 nucleotides align to TRBD1. The CDR3 is 14 residues long. Germline loops: CDR1 SGHAT, CDR2 FQDESV (reference sequence). After removal of 4 bases from V and 2 bases from J, the junction contained 5 bases not matched to a gene. The CDR3 here is CASSSFDRAYEQYF. For the CDR3, the DNA is TGTGCCAGCAGCTCGTTTGACAGGGCCTACGAGCAGTACTTC. Combining the CDR3 with reference TRBV11-1 and TRBJ2-7 gives the whole variable domain EAEVAQSPRYKITEKSQAVAFWCDPISGHATLYWYRQILGQGPELLVQFQDESVVDDSQLPKDRFSAERLKGVDSTLKIQPAELGDSAMYLCASSSFDRAYEQYFGPGTRLTVT.

This rearrangement joins TRBV21-1 to TRBJ2-1. TRBV21-1 is annotated as a pseudogene. The CDR3 contains 11 residues. The CDR3, as DNA: TGTGCCAGCAGCACCTACAATGAGCAGTTCTTC. Its translation is CASSTYNEQFF.

This clone has just one count. The chain carries TRBV7-2 and TRBJ2-7; a weak D match, TRBD2 (7 bases). Per the germline V gene, CDR1 is SGHTA and CDR2 is FQGNSA. V lost 2 bases and J lost 6, with 11 bases in between. The CDR3 has 13 residues. CDR3: CASSLRGGLEQYF. The CDR3 DNA reads TGTGCCAGCAGCTTAAGGGGGGGACTCGAGCAGTACTTC.

This clone has just one count. The V gene is TRBV6-2 or TRBV6-3, the J gene TRBJ2-5, with 10 bases aligning to TRBD2. The CDR3 runs to 17 residues. V was clipped by 2 bases and J by 5 bases; unmatched bases: 11. Germline CDR1 reads MNHEY; CDR2 reads SVGEGT. The CDR3 DNA reads as TGTGCCAGCAGTTACCCCCGGCTAGCGGGAGCCGGGGAGACCCAGTACTTC. This translates into CASSYPRLAGAGETQYF.

This clone has only one observation. This rearrangement joins TRBV27 to TRBJ2-7; D is possibly TRBD2 (6 bases). With 5 bases removed from V and 3 bases from J, the gap between germline ends came to 17 bases. The CDR3 loop spans 15 amino acids. Germline CDR1 reads MNHEY; CDR2 reads SMNVEV (reference sequence). Here the CDR3 reads CASSPRSGGIYEQYF. CDR3 coding DNA: TGTGCCAGCAGTCCCCGATCCGGGGGTATCTACGAGCAGTACTTC.

This chain links TRBV5-5 with TRBJ2-3, with a tentative D call TRBD2 (5 bases). This CDR3 is built from 14 residues. Germline V gene sequence: CDR1 SGHKS, CDR2 YYEKEE (reference sequence). Trimming stripped 4 bases from V and 0 bases from J, with 9 bases between. CDR3 in DNA: TGTGCCAGCAGCCTCGGACTTAGCACAGATACGCAGTATTTT. Translating it yields CASSLGLSTDTQYF. Filled out from reference TRBV5-5 and TRBJ2-3, the complete variable domain reads DAGVTQSPTHLIKTRGQQVTLRCSPISGHKSVSWYQQVLGQGPQFIFQYYEKEERGRGNFPDRFSARQFPNYSSELNVNALLLGDSALYLCASSLGLSTDTQYFGPGTRLTVL.

The rearrangement joins TRBV28 to TRBJ1-1, with D maybe TRBD1 (6 bases). V shed 5 bases and J shed 2 bases, with 12 bases lying between them. The length of the CDR3 is 14 residues. Germline V CDR1 and CDR2: MDHEN, SYDVKM. CDR3 DNA sequence: TGTGCCAGCAGTCCAACAGGGTCCAACACTGAAGCTTTCTTT. Translating gives CASSPTGSNTEAFF. Full variable domain (remainder filled in from reference TRBV28 and TRBJ1-1): DVKVTQSSRYLVKRTGEKVFLECVQDMDHENMFWYRQDPGLGLRLIYFSYDVKMKEKGDIPEGYSVSREKKERFSLILESASTNQTSMYLCASSPTGSNTEAFFGQGTRLTVV.

This chain connects TRBV30 to TRBJ1-5; TRBD1 aligns across 7 bases. CDR3 length equals 18 residues. V shed 1 base and J 5 bases; nucleotides not matched to a gene: 17. Germline V gene data show CDR1 as GTSNPN and CDR2 as SVGIG (reference sequence). The CDR3 spells CAWSARSFRQGWDQPQHF. For the CDR3, the DNA is TGTGCCTGGAGTGCGAGAAGTTTCCGACAGGGTTGGGATCAGCCCCAGCATTTT.

The gene calls are TRBV2 and TRBJ2-7; 7 bases line up with TRBD1. The junction had 5 bases not matched to a gene; V was cut back by 6 bases and J by 0 bases. CDR1 is SNHLY and CDR2 is FYNNEI in the germline V gene. The CDR3 runs to 14 residues. The CDR3 nucleotides are TGTGCCAGCAGCCTGACAGGGTACTCCTACGAGCAGTACTTC. This gives the protein CASSLTGYSYEQYF. The entire variable domain, with the rest obtained from reference TRBV2 and TRBJ2-7, is as follows: EPEVTQTPSHQVTQMGQEVILRCVPISNHLYFYWYRQILGQKVEFLVSFYNNEISEKSEIFDDQFSVERPDGSNFTLKIRSTKLEDSAMYFCASSLTGYSYEQYFGPGTRLTVT.

The rearrangement uses TRBV18 and TRBJ2-7; 8 bases line up with TRBD2. CDR1 is KGHSH, CDR2 LQKENI, per germline. This CDR3 is 14 amino acids long. The V and J ends lost 2 bases and 5 bases, in that order; junction bases with no gene match: 5. CDR3 residues: CASSPSLAGDEQYF. CDR3 coding DNA: TGTGCCAGCTCACCATCCCTAGCGGGCGACGAGCAGTACTTC.

The J gene is TRBJ1-1, the V gene TRBV30, with 8 bases aligning to TRBD1. The J segment lost 1 base and the V segment lost 1 base, leaving 8 bases of the junction unmatched. CDR1 is GTSNPN, CDR2 SVGIG, per germline (reference sequence). This CDR3 comprises 16 residues. The CDR3 spells CAWSGGDRGQNTEAFF. The CDR3 DNA reads TGTGCCTGGAGTGGGGGTGACAGGGGCCAGAACACTGAAGCTTTCTTT. Combining the CDR3 with reference TRBV30 and TRBJ1-1 gives the whole variable domain SQTIHQWPATLVQPVGSPLSLECTVEGTSNPNLYWYRQAAGRGLQLLFYSVGIGQISSEVPQNLSASRPQDRQFILSSKKLLLSDSGFYLCAWSGGDRGQNTEAFFGQGTRLTVV.

V gene TRBV6-2 or TRBV6-3 combines with J gene TRBJ2-7; D is possibly TRBD2 (6 bases). Germline V CDR1 and CDR2: MNHEY, SVGEGT. V was shortened by 6 bases and J by 4 bases, with 16 bases between the two germline ends. This CDR3 has 14 residues. CDR3 coding DNA: TGTGCCAGCAGCCCCCTATCGGGAGTTTACGAGCAGTACTTC. It codes for CASSPLSGVYEQYF.

This chain links TRBV5-1 with TRBJ2-1; TRBD1 agrees at 7 bases. Germline V lookup: CDR1 SGHRS, CDR2 YFSETQ. The CDR3 length is 15 residues. The ends lost 4 bases at V and 4 bases at J; junction bases unmatched: 8. CDR3 sequence (DNA): TGCGCCAGCAGCCCGGGACAGCGGACATACAATGAGCAGTTCTTC. Translation: CASSPGQRTYNEQFF.

This chain joins TRBV7-2 and TRBJ2-7; 7 bases fit TRBD2. The CDR3 runs to 15 residues. The V and J ends lost 3 bases and 6 bases, in that order; junction bases with no gene match: 11. Germline CDR1 is SGHTA and CDR2 is FQGNSA. The CDR3 coding sequence is TGTGCCAGCAGCTTCGGGGGGAGTCATTACTCCGAGCAGTACTTC. Protein sequence: CASSFGGSHYSEQYF.

This sequence joins TRBV7-8 and TRBJ1-5; TRBD1 matches 11 bases. The germline V gene has CDR1 SGHVS and CDR2 FQNEAQ. This CDR3 spans 15 amino acids. The trim removed 3 bases at V and 5 bases at J, leaving 3 bases unmatched. CDR3 bases: TGTGCCAGCAGCTTCGGGACAGGGGGACATCAGCCCCAGCATTTT. It is translated as CASSFGTGGHQPQHF.

The chain links TRBV19 to TRBJ1-1, with unresolved D. This CDR3 contains 15 residues. V was trimmed by 6 bases and J by 1 base, leaving 15 bases between them. Germline V lookup: CDR1 LNHDA, CDR2 SQIVND (reference sequence). The CDR3 loop is CASRERTSGNTEAFF. As DNA, the CDR3 is TGTGCCAGTAGAGAGAGGACGAGCGGGAACACTGAAGCTTTCTTT. Combining the CDR3 with reference TRBV19 and TRBJ1-1 gives the whole variable domain DGGITQSPKYLFRKEGQNVTLSCEQNLNHDAMYWYRQDPGQGLRLIYYSQIVNDFQKGDIAEGYSVSREKKESFPLTVTSAQKNPTAFYLCASRERTSGNTEAFFGQGTRLTVV.

The chain is built from TRBV2 and TRBJ2-1; D remains unclear. The CDR3 spans 16 residues. Germline V gene data show CDR1 as SNHLY and CDR2 as FYNNEI. The V gene lost 4 bases and the J gene lost 8 bases, with 21 bases spanning the gap. In nucleotides, the CDR3 is TGTGCCAGCAGTGGAAACCCTTGGACCCACGAGGATGAGCAGTTCTTC. Amino acids: CASSGNPWTHEDEQFF.

The chain joins TRBV19 to TRBJ1-2, with a possible D match to TRBD1 (6 bases). V was trimmed by 2 bases and J by 2 bases, leaving 21 bases between them. Germline lookup yields CDR1 LNHDA and CDR2 SQIVND (reference sequence). The CDR3 consists of 18 residues. As DNA, the CDR3 is TGTGCCAGTAGTATAAGCCAGGGGATCCCACTTACCAACTATGGCTACACCTTC. It yields the protein CASSISQGIPLTNYGYTF.

This chain connects TRBV28 to TRBJ2-7; D possibly corresponds to TRBD2 (5 bases). CDR1 and CDR2 (germline): MDHEN, SYDVKM. Trimming stripped 6 bases from V and 2 bases from J, with 17 bases between. The CDR3 extends over 15 amino acids. The CDR3 loop reads CASSLHGPRAYEQYF. The CDR3 region has the DNA TGTGCCAGCAGCTTGCATGGGCCGCGGGCCTACGAGCAGTACTTC.

CDR3 nucleotide sequence: TGTGCCAGCAGTACAACTCCAGGGGACGAGCAGTACTTC. Its translation: CASSTTPGDEQYF. V usage is TRBV28 and J usage is TRBJ2-7; TRBD1 is a possible D gene (6 bases). Germline CDR1 and CDR2: MDHEN and SYDVKM. The CDR3 contains 13 residues. Trimming removed 5 bases from V and 5 bases from J, with 13 bases in between.

The chain links TRBV4-1 to TRBJ2-1, with 7 bases identical to TRBD2. This CDR3 is 20 amino acids long. The germline gives CDR1 MGHRA, CDR2 YSYEKL. V trimming: 0 bases; J trimming: 0 bases; junction bases outside the gene matches: 14. The CDR3 DNA reads TGCGCCAGCAGCCAAGATCTCCTACGGGGGAGGGCTCCCTCCTACAATGAGCAGTTCTTC. Its translation: CASSQDLLRGRAPSYNEQFF.

The count of this clone is one. The chain couples TRBV4-2 to TRBJ1-1; D gene ambiguous. Deletions cut 1 base from V and 0 bases from J, with 12 bases between. Germline CDR1 is LGHNA and CDR2 is YNFKEQ. CDR3 size: 16 residues. The CDR3 is CASSQGIGSMNTEAFF. In DNA, the CDR3 is TGTGCCAGCAGCCAAGGCATCGGGTCCATGAACACTGAAGCTTTCTTT.

The chain recombines TRBV12-3 or TRBV12-4 with TRBJ1-3; D gene uncertain. The CDR3 covers 13 residues. V was clipped by 8 bases and J by 2 bases, with 10 bases between them. The CDR3 DNA reads TGTGCCAGCGGTCGGGCCCCTGGAAACACCATATATTTT. This codes for CASGRAPGNTIYF.

The chain employs TRBV19 and TRBJ2-1; D is possibly TRBD2 (7 bases). Germline V gives CDR1 LNHDA, CDR2 SQIVND (reference sequence). There are 16 residues in the CDR3. Trimming took off 5 bases at V and 4 bases at J, with 18 bases between the two ends. The CDR3 protein is CASSVAGAPPYNEQFF. CDR3 DNA: TGTGCCAGTAGTGTTGCGGGGGCCCCTCCTTACAATGAGCAGTTCTTC.

The chain is built from TRBV6-1 and TRBJ2-3, with no clear D. CDR3 length: 13 residues. Germline lookup yields CDR1 MNHNS and CDR2 SASEGT. Trimming pared 3 bases from V and 3 bases from J, leaving 7 bases between. CDR3 DNA sequence: TGTGCCAGCAGTGACCCTCCGACAGATACGCAGTATTTT. It codes for CASSDPPTDTQYF.

V gene TRBV30 combines with J gene TRBJ1-2; D gene unclear. Germline CDR1 GTSNPN, CDR2 SVGIG (reference sequence). V lost 5 bases and J 7 bases, leaving 17 bases between the germline ends. CDR3 length equals 13 residues. In nucleotides, the CDR3 is TGTGCCTGGGGGCCCCGCTCAGCTGGTGGCTACACCTTC. Its protein product is CAWGPRSAGGYTF.

The rearrangement joins TRBV5-1 to TRBJ2-7; perhaps D is TRBD1 or TRBD2 (6 bases each). CDR1 SGHRS and CDR2 YFSETQ come from the germline V gene. The CDR3 is 14 amino acids. V lost 0 bases, J lost 3 bases, and 10 bases lay in between. The CDR3 loop is CASSLEGGNYEQYF. The DNA for the CDR3 is TGCGCCAGCAGCTTGGAAGGGGGGAACTACGAGCAGTACTTC.

The chain uses TRBV29-1 and TRBJ2-1; TRBD1 matches at 7 bases. Trimming cost V 6 bases and J 3 bases; bases outside gene matches: 8. CDR3 length: 14 amino acids. Per the germline V gene, CDR1 is SQVTM and CDR2 is ANQGSEA. The CDR3 nucleotides read TGCAGCGTCAAAGACAGGGTCAACTACAATGAGCAGTTCTTC. Amino acids: CSVKDRVNYNEQFF.